Below, 22 T cell receptor beta chains from the same sample are listed, as sequenced in a study of T cell responses to AZD1222 COVID-19 vaccine. Profiled with immunoSEQ multiplex PCR; TCRdb holds only in-frame clones, not every one. The repertoire has more than 95,000 clones, about 90% of them found once; the top ten carry over 0.95%. This sample comprised peripheral blood, obtained on day 0 of AZD1222 vaccination. Receptors were obtained from an adult in good health.

V is TRBV7-9 and J is TRBJ1-2; possible D gene TRBD1, 5 bases. The V gene's germline CDR1 is SEHNR and CDR2 FQNEAQ (reference sequence). The CDR3 runs to 14 residues. Trimming shortened V by 4 bases and J by 6 bases, and 15 bases separated the two germline ends. CDR3 nucleotides: TGTGCCAGCAGCTCACGGGGCAGCGATCATGGCTACACCTTC. Amino acids: CASSSRGSDHGYTF.

The chain employs TRBV28 and TRBJ1-5, with unresolved D. The CDR3 sequence is 15 residues long. The germline CDR1 and CDR2 sequences are MDHEN and SYDVKM. V dropped 1 base and J dropped 0 bases, with 7 bases sitting between them. The CDR3 DNA reads TGTGCCAGCAGTTTATCGCGCATTAGCAATCAGCCCCAGCATTTT. Translated: CASSLSRISNQPQHF.

This clone was detected only once. The chain employs TRBV11-2 and TRBJ2-1, with TRBD2 matching 12 bases. Trimming cost V 3 bases and J 7 bases; bases outside gene matches: 7. Germline loops: CDR1 SGHAT, CDR2 FQNNGV. The CDR3 loop spans 16 amino acids. CDR3 region: CASSLWTSGILNEQFF. DNA for the CDR3: TGTGCCAGCAGCTTGTGGACTAGCGGGATTTTGAATGAGCAGTTCTTC.

The rearrangement links TRBV3-1 (or the pseudogene TRBV3-2) to TRBJ2-5; a weak D match, TRBD1 (6 bases). The V end lost 4 bases, the J end lost 0 bases, and 9 bases lay between the germline ends. This CDR3 has 14 residues. Per the germline V gene, CDR1 is LGHDT and CDR2 is YNNKEL (reference sequence). CDR3 region: CASSRQGYQETQYF. The CDR3 DNA reads TGTGCCAGCAGCCGCCAGGGGTACCAAGAGACCCAGTACTTC.

The rearrangement links TRBV9 to TRBJ2-5, with 7 bases matching TRBD2. This CDR3 comprises 16 residues. Trimming removed 2 bases from V and 1 base from J; junction bases left unmatched: 8. From germline, CDR1 is SGDLS and CDR2 YYNGEE. CDR3 coding DNA: TGTGCCAGCAGCGTTGCCCCTAGCGGAGCCCAAGAGACCCAGTACTTC. Its protein product is CASSVAPSGAQETQYF.

The chain employs TRBV18 and TRBJ2-3; 8 nucleotides match TRBD2. The CDR3 length is 13 residues. Germline V gene sequence: CDR1 KGHSH, CDR2 LQKENI. V gave up 8 bases and J gave up 1 base; unmatched junction bases: 2. The CDR3 loop is CASAGGGTDTQYF. The CDR3 region has the DNA TGTGCCAGCGCGGGAGGAGGCACAGATACGCAGTATTTT.

The chain has TRBV2 and TRBJ2-4; 15 bases agree with TRBD2. J gave up 1 base and V 8 bases, and 12 bases lay outside the gene matches. Germline V gene sequence: CDR1 SNHLY, CDR2 FYNNEI. The CDR3 extends over 19 amino acids. CDR3 region: CASGVVGLAGGPAKNIQYF. CDR3 DNA: TGTGCCAGCGGAGTGGTAGGACTAGCGGGAGGGCCGGCCAAAAACATTCAGTACTTC.

The J gene is TRBJ1-2, the V gene TRBV27, with a weak D call TRBD1 (5 bases). This CDR3 comprises 12 residues. From germline, CDR1 is MNHEY and CDR2 SMNVEV (reference sequence). Trimming removed 9 bases at V and 4 bases at J, with 12 bases between. The CDR3 protein is CARIRTPYGYTF. The DNA for the CDR3 is TGTGCCAGGATCCGGACACCCTATGGCTACACCTTC.

The chain couples TRBV28 to TRBJ1-3, with D possibly being TRBD1 (6 bases). This CDR3 is 16 amino acids long. Per germline, CDR1 MDHEN and CDR2 SYDVKM. V gave up 1 base and J gave up 8 bases, with 18 bases separating them. CDR3 region: CASSLSGGLGGDTIYF. The CDR3 DNA follows: TGTGCCAGCAGTTTATCGGGGGGCCTGGGAGGGGACACCATATATTTT. Filled out from reference TRBV28 and TRBJ1-3, the complete variable domain reads DVKVTQSSRYLVKRTGEKVFLECVQDMDHENMFWYRQDPGLGLRLIYFSYDVKMKEKGDIPEGYSVSREKKERFSLILESASTNQTSMYLCASSLSGGLGGDTIYFGEGSWLTVV.

The chain has TRBV28 and TRBJ2-2, with D possibly matching TRBD2 (5 bases). CDR3 length: 17 residues. Germline V lookup: CDR1 MDHEN, CDR2 SYDVKM. V lost 4 bases, J lost 8 bases, and 23 bases lay in between. The DNA of the CDR3 is TGTGCCAGCAGTTCCCCAGGTCTAGCTAATAACATTGGGGAGCTGTTTTTT. Translated: CASSSPGLANNIGELFF.

The V gene is TRBV7-9, the J gene TRBJ1-2, with TRBD1 as a possible D gene (5 bases). V was shortened by 1 base and J by 6 bases, with 18 bases between the two germline ends. Germline assignment: CDR1 SEHNR and CDR2 FQNEAQ (reference sequence). This CDR3 comprises 16 residues. Written as DNA, the CDR3 is TGTGCCAGCAGCTTAGGGGTTCCACGGGCAGGGCATGGCTACACCTTC. Translation: CASSLGVPRAGHGYTF. Looking up the rest from reference TRBV7-9 and TRBJ1-2 gives the full variable domain: DTGVSQNPRHKITKRGQNVTFRCDPISEHNRLYWYRQTLGQGPEFLTYFQNEAQLEKSRLLSDRFSAERPKGSFSTLEIQRTEQGDSAMYLCASSLGVPRAGHGYTFGSGTRLTVV.

This clone was detected only once. V and J are TRBV6-5 and TRBJ2-1, with 16 bases identical to TRBD2. Looked up from germline, CDR1 is MNHEY and CDR2 is SVGAGI. V shed 5 bases, J shed 12 bases, and the junction held 4 bases outside the gene matches. The CDR3 spans 14 residues. The CDR3 region is CASSPGLAGGGQFF. Here the CDR3 DNA reads TGTGCCAGCAGTCCGGGACTAGCGGGAGGGGGGCAGTTCTTC.

V usage is TRBV5-5 and J usage is TRBJ1-6; D gene unclear. V lost 2 bases and J 3 bases, leaving 9 bases between the germline ends. This CDR3 spans 15 amino acids. The germline V gene encodes CDR1 SGHKS and CDR2 YYEKEE (reference sequence). As DNA, the CDR3 is TGTGCCAGCAGCTTTAGCGACGTCTATAATTCACCCCTCCACTTT. Amino acid sequence: CASSFSDVYNSPLHF.

This chain joins TRBV30 and TRBJ1-1; D gene uncertain. In germline, CDR1 is GTSNPN, CDR2 SVGIG (reference sequence). The V gene lost 3 bases and the J gene lost 8 bases, with 10 bases spanning the gap. CDR3 length equals 11 residues. CDR3 region: CAWSAIQEAFF. CDR3 bases: TGTGCCTGGAGCGCAATTCAGGAAGCTTTCTTT.

The J gene is TRBJ1-2, the V gene TRBV6-6; D uncertain. The germline CDR1 and CDR2 sequences are MNHNY and SVGAGI (reference sequence). Between the trimmed V and J ends, which lost 5 bases and 5 bases, there was a span of 9 bases. CDR3 length: 12 residues. CDR3 DNA sequence: TGTGCCAGCAGTGAGGGATCTTATGGCTACACCTTC. This translates into CASSEGSYGYTF.

The genes are TRBV7-2 and TRBJ2-7, with D hard to call. The CDR3 consists of 13 residues. CDR1 and CDR2 from the germline V gene are SGHTA and FQGNSA. The germline V and J ends were trimmed by 3 bases and 5 bases, with 11 bases remaining between them. The CDR3 bases are TGTGCCAGCAGCTTTGTTCCTCGGGACGAGCAGTACTTC. This gives the protein CASSFVPRDEQYF.

The genes are TRBV13 and TRBJ1-1; 8 bases match TRBD1. CDR1 is PRHDT and CDR2 is FYEKMQ in the germline V gene (reference sequence). The CDR3 spans 13 residues. J was trimmed by 6 bases and V by 4 bases; bases with no gene match: 4. CDR3 sequence (DNA): TGTGCCAGCAGCTACAGGACAGGGCCTGAAGCTTTCTTT. This translates into CASSYRTGPEAFF.

The chain has TRBV9 and TRBJ1-1, with a possible D match to TRBD1 (5 bases). Trimming took 2 bases from V and 1 from J, leaving 9 bases between them. CDR1 and CDR2 (germline): SGDLS, YYNGEE. The CDR3 sequence is 14 residues long. The CDR3 loop is CASSVRARNTEAFF. DNA of the CDR3: TGTGCCAGCAGCGTCAGGGCCCGGAACACTGAAGCTTTCTTT.

The J gene is TRBJ1-5, the V gene TRBV6-5; D may be TRBD1 (5 bases). Germline lookup yields CDR1 MNHEY and CDR2 SVGAGI. The CDR3 has 15 residues. Trimming removed 6 bases from V and 7 bases from J, with 19 bases in between. The CDR3 sequence is CASSHLGREGQPQHF. The CDR3 DNA reads as TGTGCCAGCAGCCATTTGGGCAGGGAGGGCCAGCCCCAGCATTTT.

Only one count was recorded for this clone. This sample includes further DNA sequences coding for the same CDR3. This rearrangement joins TRBV5-1 to TRBJ1-1, with D possibly matching TRBD1 (6 bases). V was trimmed by 4 bases and J by 5 bases, leaving 15 bases between them. This CDR3 comprises 14 residues. CDR1 SGHRS and CDR2 YFSETQ come from the germline V gene. CDR3 sequence reads: CASSPQGSGTEAFF. CDR3 nucleotide sequence: TGCGCCAGCAGCCCCCAGGGGTCCGGAACTGAAGCTTTCTTT.

The rearrangement joins TRBV12-3 or TRBV12-4 to TRBJ2-5, with TRBD1 matching over 7 bases. The CDR3 loop spans 13 amino acids. With V trimmed by 6 bases and J by 5 bases, 6 bases remained unmatched. CDR3 DNA: TGTGCCAGCAGCACAGGGGCAGGGGAGACCCAGTACTTC. Its protein is CASSTGAGETQYF.

V usage is TRBV10-1 and J usage is TRBJ2-7; a possible D gene is TRBD2 (5 bases). V shed 6 bases and J shed 2 bases, with 26 bases lying between them. The CDR3 runs 18 residues. Germline lookup yields CDR1 WNHNN and CDR2 SYGVQD (reference sequence). The CDR3 spells CASRRVDAEDEGAYEQYF. CDR3 nucleotide sequence: TGCGCCAGCAGGAGAGTTGACGCGGAGGATGAGGGTGCCTACGAGCAGTACTTC.